This T cell receptor beta chain was found in a study of read filtering for tumor transcriptome and immune sequencing. Study summary: Patients were 17 to 20 male and around 15 female, mean age around 67 years, range roughly 45 to 85.

Broader study findings: IR-seq captured clonotypes deeper and more reliably than RNA-seq.

Germline V CDR1 and CDR2: SGHDN, FVKESK. V gave up 4 bases and J gave up 4 bases, with 8 bases separating them. CDR3 length: 12 amino acids. At least ten counts were recorded for this clonotype. What it binds is not known. This library used roughly 400 ng RNA and molecular barcoded adaptors spanning alpha/delta and beta/gamma chains. A single record per CDR3 protein comes from TCRdb applying MiXCR to the reads. In the table there are about 86,000 distinct CDR3 sequences, 9% to 15% of which are singletons. This sequence joins TRBV14 and TRBJ2-7, with D possibly TRBD1 on 5 matching bases. This receptor was obtained from a donor at least 40 years old with multiple myeloma. The sequenced sample was a population of CD138-negative cells sorted from bone marrow. CDR3 sequence (DNA): TGTGCCAGCAGCCCAAGGGGATACGAGCAGTACTTC. It encodes CASSPRGYEQYF.